These T cell receptor beta chains were read from a single sample in a study of siplizumab effects on memory and regulatory T cells. Assay: immunoSEQ multiplex PCR; the TCRdb copy retains only in-frame clones and omits some. The repertoire consists of around 97,000 clones, with around 94% occurring once and the leading ten covering around 1.5%. The sample taken for sequencing was non-Treg CD4+ T cells sorted from blood. Receptors were obtained from a human donor in good health. Each CDR3 is given with its conserved first and last residue. D genes are given only for firm matches. Size values are once, few and many counts, or a class for expanded clones, and some rows have none.

V: TRBV5-1; size: -; J: TRBJ2-3; D: -; length: 17; DNA: TGCGCCAGCAGCTTGGCCGGGCCGAACTCCCACACAGATACGCAGTATTTT; CDR3: CASSLAGPNSHTDTQYF
V: TRBV18; size: -; J: TRBJ1-2; D: TRBD1; length: 14; DNA: TGTGCCAGCTCACGAGGGACAGGGGGCGATGGCTACACCTTC; CDR3: CASSRGTGGDGYTF
V: TRBV28; size: -; J: TRBJ1-1; D: -; length: 16; DNA: TGTGCCAGCACCCCCAATCGGCCGGGGATCCTCACTGAAGCTTTCTTT; CDR3: CASTPNRPGILTEAFF
V: TRBV19; size: -; J: TRBJ1-4; D: -; length: 11; DNA: TGTGCCAGTAGTCCGGGTGAAAAACTGTTTTTT; CDR3: CASSPGEKLFF
V: TRBV28; size: -; J: TRBJ2-1; D: TRBD2; length: 13; DNA: TGTGCCAGCCGGACTAGTGGCCGGGATGAGCAGTTCTTC; CDR3: CASRTSGRDEQFF
V: TRBV5-1; size: -; J: TRBJ2-2; D: -; length: 13; DNA: TGCGCCAGCAGCTTGGAGGTGACCGGGGAGCTGTTTTTT; CDR3: CASSLEVTGELFF
V: TRBV28; size: once; J: TRBJ1-2; D: -; length: 14; DNA: TGTGCCAGCAGCACCCGAGGAACTAACTATGGCTACACCTTC; CDR3: CASSTRGTNYGYTF
V: TRBV19; size: -; J: TRBJ1-5; D: -; length: 14; DNA: TGTGCCAGTAGGGGGGAAGGGCTCAATCAGCCCCAGCATTTT; CDR3: CASRGEGLNQPQHF
V: TRBV11-2; size: -; J: TRBJ2-5; D: TRBD1; length: 13; DNA: TGTGCCAGCAGCGGGGACAGGGCCGAGACCCAGTACTTC; CDR3: CASSGDRAETQYF
V: TRBV5-1; size: -; J: TRBJ2-5; D: -; length: 13; DNA: TGCGCCAGCAGCCGAAGGGTGGAGGAGACCCAGTACTTC; CDR3: CASSRRVEETQYF
V: TRBV25-1; size: -; J: TRBJ1-2; D: -; length: 14; DNA: TGTGCCAGCAGCCCCGGAATAGCCGACTATGGCTACACCTTC; CDR3: CASSPGIADYGYTF
V: TRBV2; size: -; J: TRBJ2-1; D: TRBD2; length: 13; DNA: TGTGCCAGCGAGAAGCGGGAGGGCGGTGAGCAGTTCTTC; CDR3: CASEKREGGEQFF
V: TRBV28; size: few; J: TRBJ1-1; D: TRBD1; length: 15; DNA: TGTGCCAGCAGTGCGAGACAGGGGATGAACACTGAAGCTTTCTTT; CDR3: CASSARQGMNTEAFF
V: TRBV11-2; size: -; J: TRBJ1-5; D: -; length: 17; DNA: TGTGCCAGCAGCTTAGATTCGGCAGGGTATAGCAATCAGCCCCAGCATTTT; CDR3: CASSLDSAGYSNQPQHF
V: TRBV7-2; size: -; J: TRBJ2-5; D: -; length: 14; DNA: TGTGCCAGCAGCTTAGGTAGCTCGTTGGAGACCCAGTACTTC; CDR3: CASSLGSSLETQYF
V: TRBV5-1; size: -; J: TRBJ2-5; D: -; length: 16; DNA: TGCGCCAGCAGCTTGGGAGGCAGGGTGAACCAAGAGACCCAGTACTTC; CDR3: CASSLGGRVNQETQYF
V: TRBV19; size: -; J: TRBJ1-1; D: -; length: 14; DNA: TGTGCCAGTAGTATGAGGGGAGAGAACACTGAAGCTTTCTTT; CDR3: CASSMRGENTEAFF
V: TRBV18; size: once; J: TRBJ2-3; D: TRBD1; length: 15; DNA: TGTGCCAGCTCAGGTCGGACAGGGGAAACAGATACGCAGTATTTT; CDR3: CASSGRTGETDTQYF
V: TRBV6-1; size: -; J: TRBJ1-5; D: TRBD1; length: 15; DNA: TGTGCCAGCAGGCCGGACAGGGGGCCCAATCAGCCCCAGCATTTT; CDR3: CASRPDRGPNQPQHF
V: TRBV11-3; size: -; J: TRBJ1-1; D: -; length: 13; DNA: TGTGCCAGCAGCCAACAGGCGGGCACTGAAGCTTTCTTT; CDR3: CASSQQAGTEAFF
V: TRBV13; size: -; J: TRBJ2-7; D: -; length: 17; DNA: TGTGCCAGCAGCCACAAATGGGGGCGGGAGATACCCTACGAGCAGTACTTC; CDR3: CASSHKWGREIPYEQYF
V: TRBV7-6; size: -; J: TRBJ1-4; D: -; length: 12; DNA: TGTGCCAGCAGCCCCGGAGATGAAAAACTGTTTTTT; CDR3: CASSPGDEKLFF
V: TRBV30; size: -; J: TRBJ1-2; D: -; length: 20; DNA: TGTGCCTGGGACCCCTTCCAGGCGCCCGCGGCTACTGTTTATTCTAGAGGCTACACCTTC; CDR3: CAWDPFQAPAATVYSRGYTF
V: TRBV5-1; size: -; J: TRBJ2-3; D: -; length: 13; DNA: TGCGCCAGCAGCTCTGAAGAAGGTTGGGCGCAGTATTTT; CDR3: CASSSEEGWAQYF
V: TRBV7-2; size: -; J: TRBJ2-7; D: -; length: 15; DNA: TGTGCCAGCAGCTTAGTTAAGGGACCCATTTACGAGCAGTACTTC; CDR3: CASSLVKGPIYEQYF
V: TRBV18; size: -; J: TRBJ2-1; D: -; length: 15; DNA: TGTGCCAGCTCACAACAGGGACGGGACTACAATGAGCAGTTCTTC; CDR3: CASSQQGRDYNEQFF
V: TRBV28; size: -; J: TRBJ2-7; D: -; length: 11; DNA: TGTGCCAGCAGTTCCCCCTACGAGCAGTACTTC; CDR3: CASSSPYEQYF
V: TRBV25-1; size: -; J: TRBJ2-3; D: TRBD2; length: 14; DNA: TGTGCCAGCAGTGAGGGGGGAGGGACAGATACGCAGTATTTT; CDR3: CASSEGGGTDTQYF
V: TRBV19; size: -; J: TRBJ1-5; D: -; length: 21; DNA: TGTGCCAGTAGTATCTCCGCACTTCAGGGTCCTAGGGGGTCTATGGTGCAGCCCCAGCATTTT; CDR3: CASSISALQGPRGSMVQPQHF
V: TRBV2; size: -; J: TRBJ2-4; D: TRBD2; length: 15; DNA: TGTGCCAGCAGCCGACTAGCGGGAGGGGGGAACATTCAGTACTTC; CDR3: CASSRLAGGGNIQYF
V: TRBV5-1; size: -; J: TRBJ2-2; D: TRBD1; length: 14; DNA: TGCGCCAGCAGCTTGGGGACAGGAACCGGGGAGCTGTTTTTT; CDR3: CASSLGTGTGELFF
V: TRBV20-1; size: -; J: TRBJ1-1; D: -; length: 11; DNA: TGCAGTGCTCAGTTGGGCACCGAAGCTTTCTTT; CDR3: CSAQLGTEAFF
V: TRBV6-1; size: -; J: TRBJ2-7; D: TRBD2; length: 15; DNA: TGTGCCTCCAAAATAGCGGGAGGGCTGGAACCCGAGCAGTACTTC; CDR3: CASKIAGGLEPEQYF
V: TRBV19; size: -; J: TRBJ2-7; D: -; length: 15; DNA: TGTGCCAGTAGCTCGTCTCGGCGGGGTACCTACGAGCAGTACTTC; CDR3: CASSSSRRGTYEQYF
V: TRBV21-1; size: -; J: TRBJ1-4; D: -; length: 14; DNA: TGTGCCACCAACCCTAAAGCGACTAATGAAAAACTGTTTTTT; CDR3: CATNPKATNEKLFF
V: TRBV10-3; size: -; J: TRBJ1-1; D: TRBD1; length: 16; DNA: TGTGCCATCAGTGAGGGGACAGGGGTTTTGAACACTGAAGCTTTCTTT; CDR3: CAISEGTGVLNTEAFF
V: TRBV18; size: -; J: TRBJ1-2; D: TRBD1; length: 18; DNA: TGTGCCAGCTCACCGCGGGCCCTAACAGGGGCCGGCGACTATGGCTACACCTTC; CDR3: CASSPRALTGAGDYGYTF
V: TRBV18; size: -; J: TRBJ1-5; D: -; length: 13; DNA: TGTGCCAGCTCATCCGAGAGCAATCAGCCCCAGCATTTT; CDR3: CASSSESNQPQHF
V: TRBV11-2; size: -; J: TRBJ2-7; D: -; length: 17; DNA: TGTGCCAGCAGCTTAACGGGAGCCTCCAGGAGGGCCTACGAGCAGTACTTC; CDR3: CASSLTGASRRAYEQYF
V: TRBV28; size: -; J: TRBJ2-6; D: -; length: 15; DNA: TGTGCCAGCAGTTTGTTAGGTTCTGGGGCCAACGTCCTGACTTTC; CDR3: CASSLLGSGANVLTF
V: TRBV27; size: -; J: TRBJ2-1; D: -; length: 15; DNA: TGTGCCAGCAGTTCCCGGCAAGCAGCCACCAATGAGCAGTTCTTC; CDR3: CASSSRQAATNEQFF
V: TRBV12-5; size: once; J: TRBJ2-7; D: TRBD1; length: 18; DNA: TGTGCTAGTGACCTTGAGGTAGACAGGGTCGAAGCTTCCTACGAGCAGTACTTC; CDR3: CASDLEVDRVEASYEQYF
V: TRBV4-2; size: -; J: TRBJ2-3; D: TRBD2; length: 20; DNA: TGTGCCAGCAGCCAAGATATCCCTAGCGGGAGGGCCTTCTACACAGATACGCAGTATTTT; CDR3: CASSQDIPSGRAFYTDTQYF
V: TRBV21-1; size: -; J: TRBJ1-2; D: -; length: 15; DNA: TGTGCCAGCAGCCCATCAAATACGGGTCGAAACGGCTACACCTTC; CDR3: CASSPSNTGRNGYTF
V: TRBV11-2; size: -; J: TRBJ2-3; D: -; length: 16; DNA: TGTGCCAGCAGCTCTATTAGTTCGGGGGAGCGAAATACGCAGTATTTT; CDR3: CASSSISSGERNTQYF
V: TRBV29-1; size: -; J: TRBJ2-7; D: TRBD1; length: 14; DNA: TGCAGCGTTTCACCGGGACAGCCATATTACGAGCAGTACTTC; CDR3: CSVSPGQPYYEQYF
V: TRBV4-1; size: -; J: TRBJ2-6; D: -; length: 17; DNA: TGCGCCAGCAGCCAAGAGGTACTGGACTCTGGGGCCAACGTCCTGACTTTC; CDR3: CASSQEVLDSGANVLTF
V: TRBV7-3; size: -; J: TRBJ2-7; D: -; length: 13; DNA: TGTGCCAGCAGCCCCCTCCCGTCCTACGAGCAGTACTTC; CDR3: CASSPLPSYEQYF
V: TRBV7-3; size: -; J: TRBJ2-1; D: TRBD2; length: 16; DNA: TGTGCCAGCAGTTCGACTAGCGGGAGGGCCTACAATGAGCAGTTCTTC; CDR3: CASSSTSGRAYNEQFF
V: TRBV27; size: -; J: TRBJ2-3; D: -; length: 16; DNA: TGTGCCAGCAGATTAAACAGCGGGCCGGTAGCGGATACGCAGTATTTT; CDR3: CASRLNSGPVADTQYF
V: TRBV19; size: -; J: TRBJ2-1; D: TRBD2; length: 15; DNA: TGTGCCAGTAGTATATCACTAGCGGGAGAACCTGAGCAGTTCTTC; CDR3: CASSISLAGEPEQFF
V: TRBV9; size: -; J: TRBJ1-1; D: -; length: 12; DNA: TGTGCCAGCAGCGGGAACCACGGTCAAGCTTTCTTT; CDR3: CASSGNHGQAFF
V: TRBV29-1; size: -; J: TRBJ2-3; D: -; length: 15; DNA: TGCAGCGTTGATACGGGGGCTAGCCTAGGAGATACGCAGTATTTT; CDR3: CSVDTGASLGDTQYF
V: TRBV27; size: -; J: TRBJ1-1; D: TRBD1; length: 15; DNA: TGTGCCAGCAGTCACCCCCAGGGGGCGAACACTGAAGCTTTCTTT; CDR3: CASSHPQGANTEAFF
V: TRBV7-8; size: once; J: TRBJ2-1; D: TRBD1; length: 15; DNA: TGTGCCAGCAGCTTCGTGGGACAGATGGACGATGAGCAGTTCTTC; CDR3: CASSFVGQMDDEQFF
V: TRBV7-9; size: -; J: TRBJ1-4; D: -; length: 18; DNA: TGTGCCAGCAGCTCGCCCCGAGGGAGGAGGACAACTAATGAAAAACTGTTTTTT; CDR3: CASSSPRGRRTTNEKLFF
V: TRBV7-9; size: -; J: TRBJ1-3; D: -; length: 16; DNA: TGTGCCAGCAGCTACTTGATTGCGACTACGGGAAACACCATATATTTT; CDR3: CASSYLIATTGNTIYF
V: TRBV10-2; size: -; J: TRBJ1-2; D: TRBD1; length: 15; DNA: TGCGCCAGCAGTGAGTCTTCCGGGACAGCCTATGGCTACACCTTC; CDR3: CASSESSGTAYGYTF
V: TRBV11-2; size: -; J: TRBJ1-2; D: -; length: 16; DNA: TGTGCCAGCAGCTCGTTAAGGGTGGCAGACAGCTATGGCTACACCTTC; CDR3: CASSSLRVADSYGYTF
V: TRBV9; size: -; J: TRBJ2-5; D: -; length: 15; DNA: TGTGCCAGCAGCTACGGGACCGGAATAAGGGAGACCCAGTACTTC; CDR3: CASSYGTGIRETQYF